The 21 T cell receptor beta chains presented below share a single source sample, sequenced in a study of B cell selection in AIRE deficiency. The regulatory T cell sort gate was CD4+CD25hiCD127low/negative. Libraries were prepared by immunoSEQ multiplex PCR; TCRdb keeps only in-frame clonotypes and omits some of them. The data contain 28,000 or so clones, 92% of them seen just once; the ten biggest clones take up 1.1%. The sequenced sample consisted of CD4+CD25+ Tregs sorted from PBMCs. These receptors originate from a human donor in good health.

CDR3 amino acids: CASSESGQGGQPQHF. In DNA form, the CDR3 reads TGTGCCAGCAGTGAATCTGGACAGGGGGGTCAGCCCCAGCATTTT. V and J are TRBV25-1 and TRBJ1-5, with 10 bases that match TRBD1. V trimming: 1 base; J trimming: 6 bases; junction bases outside the gene matches: 3. The CDR3 has 15 residues. Germline assignment: CDR1 MGHDK and CDR2 SYGVNS.

The chain couples TRBV19 to TRBJ1-3; no reliable D call. Per germline, CDR1 LNHDA and CDR2 SQIVND (reference sequence). This CDR3 has 14 amino acids. The V end was cut by 3 bases, the J end by 1 base, with 7 bases between. In nucleotides, the CDR3 is TGTGCCAGTAGTATGGAGGGATCTGGAAACACCATATATTTT. It encodes CASSMEGSGNTIYF.

The chain has TRBV9 and TRBJ2-3; TRBD2 aligns across 7 bases. From germline, CDR1 is SGDLS and CDR2 YYNGEE. The ends lost 3 bases at V and 2 bases at J; junction bases unmatched: 6. This CDR3 contains 15 residues. The CDR3 DNA reads as TGTGCCAGCAGCGACAGCGGGGCCTCCACAGATACGCAGTATTTT. Protein: CASSDSGASTDTQYF.

The V gene is TRBV5-4, the J gene TRBJ1-6, with a tentative D call TRBD1 (6 bases). CDR3 size: 15 residues. Trimming stripped 0 bases from V and 10 bases from J, with 14 bases between. Germline V gives CDR1 SGHNT, CDR2 YYREEE (reference sequence). The CDR3 DNA reads as TGTGCCAGCAGCTTGGGAGGGGGGTTGAAATCACCCCTCCACTTT. This translates into CASSLGGGLKSPLHF.

The V call is TRBV5-6, the J call TRBJ1-5; no reliable D call. Trimming cost V 4 bases and J 5 bases, with 10 bases left between them. From germline, CDR1 is SGHDT and CDR2 YYEEEE. The CDR3 is 13 residues long. Written as DNA, the CDR3 is TGTGCCAGCAGCGCGGGGAGAGATCAGCCCCAGCATTTT. As protein: CASSAGRDQPQHF.

This chain connects TRBV6-4 to TRBJ1-1; 9 nucleotides line up with TRBD1. J lost 4 bases, V lost 4 bases, and 7 bases had no gene match. Germline loops: CDR1 MRHNA, CDR2 SNTAGT. The CDR3 totals 15 residues. CDR3 bases: TGTGCCAGCAGTGTCACCGGGACAGGGCCCACTGAAGCTTTCTTT. Its translation is CASSVTGTGPTEAFF.

By sample fraction, this clone is medium-sized (0.01 to 0.1%). This sequence joins TRBV27 and TRBJ1-2, with 7 bases aligning to TRBD1. The germline CDR1 and CDR2 sequences are MNHEY and SMNVEV (reference sequence). The CDR3 length is 14 residues. After removal of 6 bases from V and 8 bases from J, the junction contained 12 bases not matched to a gene. DNA for the CDR3: TGTGCCAGCAGATCCATAGGGACAGCCCTCGGCTACACCTTC. Its translation is CASRSIGTALGYTF.

The genes are TRBV11-2 and TRBJ2-7; possible D gene TRBD1, 5 bases. Germline lookup yields CDR1 SGHAT and CDR2 FQNNGV. This CDR3 contains 13 residues. The V end lost 2 bases, the J end lost 1 base, and 6 bases lay between the germline ends. For the CDR3, the DNA is TGTGCCAGCAGCTTACCAGGGTCCTACGAGCAGTACTTC. Its protein product is CASSLPGSYEQYF. Looking up the rest from reference TRBV11-2 and TRBJ2-7 gives the full variable domain: EAGVAQSPRYKIIEKRQSVAFWCNPISGHATLYWYQQILGQGPKLLIQFQNNGVVDDSQLPKDRFSAERLKGVDSTLKIQPAKLEDSAVYLCASSLPGSYEQYFGPGTRLTVT.

The J gene is TRBJ2-5, the V gene TRBV27; D possibly matches TRBD1 or TRBD2 (5 bases each). Germline V CDR1 and CDR2: MNHEY, SMNVEV (reference sequence). CDR3 length: 16 residues. V lost 2 bases and J 3 bases, leaving 16 bases between the germline ends. CDR3 sequence: CASSLNGLGTEETQYF. CDR3 DNA: TGTGCCAGCAGTTTAAATGGGTTAGGGACGGAAGAGACCCAGTACTTC.

V and J are TRBV29-1 and TRBJ2-3; perhaps TRBD2 as D (7 bases). The germline V and J ends were trimmed by 7 bases and 2 bases, with 13 bases remaining between them. CDR3 length equals 13 residues. The V gene's germline CDR1 is SQVTM and CDR2 ANQGSEA. The CDR3 region is CSAARGATDTQYF. CDR3 sequence (DNA): TGCAGCGCCGCTCGGGGGGCCACAGATACGCAGTATTTT.

The V gene is TRBV11-3, the J gene TRBJ1-2; D is unresolved. The germline V and J ends were trimmed by 3 bases and 4 bases, with 15 bases remaining between them. Germline values: CDR1 SGHNT, CDR2 YENEEA. The CDR3 extends over 15 amino acids. Here the CDR3 DNA reads TGTGCCAGCAGCTTCCCCCGTGAGGGAGGCTATGGCTACACCTTC. Its protein is CASSFPREGGYGYTF.

The rearrangement links TRBV9 to TRBJ2-6; TRBD1 aligns across 8 bases. Germline loops: CDR1 SGDLS, CDR2 YYNGEE. With V trimmed by 0 bases and J by 3 bases, 5 bases remained unmatched. The CDR3 length is 17 residues. As DNA, the CDR3 is TGTGCCAGCAGCGTAGGTCCAGGGGGCATTGGGGCCAACGTCCTGACTTTC. Its translation is CASSVGPGGIGANVLTF.

The CDR3 reads CASSSGQINTEAFF. The CDR3 DNA is TGTGCCAGCAGCTCGGGACAGATAAACACTGAAGCTTTCTTT. The gene calls are TRBV7-6 and TRBJ1-1, with 7 positions matching TRBD1. This CDR3 contains 14 residues. Looked up from germline, CDR1 is SGHVS and CDR2 is FNYEAQ. V lost 4 bases to trimming and J lost 2 bases; unmatched junction nucleotides: 4.

This rearrangement joins TRBV10-2 to TRBJ1-2; D is unclear. V was trimmed by 5 bases and J by 4 bases, leaving 11 bases between them. Germline V gene data show CDR1 as WSHSY and CDR2 as SAAADI. This CDR3 region has 13 residues. The CDR3 loop is CASSLDGSYGYTF. CDR3 sequence (DNA): TGCGCCAGCAGTTTGGACGGGAGCTATGGCTACACCTTC.

The chain employs TRBV10-3 and TRBJ2-7; 9 bases line up with TRBD1. Per germline, CDR1 ENHRY and CDR2 SYGVKD. The ends lost 0 bases at V and 1 base at J; junction bases unmatched: 10. CDR3 length: 18 residues. The CDR3 coding sequence is TGTGCCATCAGTGAGTCGATCATATGGACAGGGGTTTCCTACGAGCAGTACTTC. This translates into CAISESIIWTGVSYEQYF.

This clone was detected only once. The rearrangement links TRBV30 to TRBJ1-4; the D is unclear. The germline V gene encodes CDR1 GTSNPN and CDR2 SVGIG (reference sequence). The CDR3 runs to 12 residues. The ends were cut back, 3 bases at V and 4 bases at J, with 6 bases in the middle. The CDR3 loop reads CAWSLDNEKLFF. CDR3 DNA: TGTGCCTGGAGCTTGGATAATGAAAAACTGTTTTTT.

The chain has TRBV5-1 and TRBJ2-2; D possibly corresponds to TRBD2 (6 bases). CDR3 size: 14 residues. Deletions cut 2 bases from V and 1 base from J, with 6 bases between. Germline-derived CDR1 and CDR2 are SGHRS and YFSETQ. The CDR3 region is CASSFSGNTGELFF. DNA of the CDR3: TGCGCCAGCAGCTTTAGCGGGAACACCGGGGAGCTGTTTTTT.

V usage is TRBV11-2 and J usage is TRBJ2-3; D is unclear. V gave up 1 base and J gave up 1 base, with 9 bases separating them. The length of the CDR3 is 15 residues. Germline lookup yields CDR1 SGHAT and CDR2 FQNNGV. The CDR3 bases are TGTGCCAGCAGCTTAGGAGGACGAGGCACAGATACGCAGTATTTT. This gives the protein CASSLGGRGTDTQYF.

The V and J genes are TRBV5-1 and TRBJ1-2; TRBD1 matches at 7 bases. V trimming: 0 bases; J trimming: 4 bases; junction bases outside the gene matches: 3. CDR3 length equals 14 residues. The V gene's germline CDR1 is SGHRS and CDR2 YFSETQ. The CDR3 sequence is CASSLEDRSYGYTF. CDR3 sequence (DNA): TGCGCCAGCAGCTTGGAGGACAGGAGCTATGGCTACACCTTC.

The chain uses TRBV4-2 and TRBJ2-3, with 9 bases fitting TRBD2. V trimming: 1 base; J trimming: 2 bases; junction bases outside the gene matches: 10. The CDR3 runs 18 residues. CDR1 and CDR2 (germline): LGHNA, YNFKEQ. DNA of the CDR3: TGTGCCAGCAGCCAAGTTCAGCGGGGGGCTGGGATCACAGATACGCAGTATTTT. This translates into CASSQVQRGAGITDTQYF.

Written as DNA, the CDR3 is TGTGCCTGGAGTAGTCCACCTACAGGGAAATCTAGTTATGGCTACACCTTC. This encodes CAWSSPPTGKSSYGYTF. The J gene is TRBJ1-2, the V gene TRBV30; D might be TRBD1 (6 bases). Trimming shortened V by 2 bases and J by 5 bases, and 24 bases separated the two germline ends. CDR1 is GTSNPN and CDR2 is SVGIG in the germline V gene (reference sequence). CDR3 length equals 17 residues.